This entry lists 23 T cell receptor beta chains sequenced from one sample in a study of early T cells in non-severe SARS-CoV-2 infection. TCRdb redid the calling of the 5' RACE reads with MiXCR, one entry per CDR3 protein. The sample shows tens of thousands of distinct CDR3 sequences, about an eighth of them seen only once. The sequenced sample was whole blood, obtained at baseline. The receptors originated from an adult who was a healthcare worker with PCR-confirmed SARS-CoV-2 infection or an uninfected control (not recorded which).

V and J are TRBV5-1 and TRBJ1-2, with D hard to call. V was shortened by 6 bases and J by 10 bases, with 19 bases between the two germline ends. Germline CDR1 and CDR2: SGHRS and YFSETQ. The CDR3 loop spans 13 amino acids. CDR3 amino acids: CASTLSGTSFYTF. DNA for the CDR3: TGCGCCAGCACCCTCTCCGGCACTTCGTTCTACACCTTC. The complete variable domain, with remaining parts taken from reference TRBV5-1 and TRBJ1-2, reads KAGVTQTPRYLIKTRGQQVTLSCSPISGHRSVSWYQQTPGQGLQFLFEYFSETQRNKGNFPGRFSGRQFSNSRSEMNVSTLELGDSALYLCASTLSGTSFYTFGSGTRLTVV.

The DNA for the CDR3 is TGTGCCAGCTCATCTCCAGGGAACGAGCAGTACTTC. This sequence encodes CASSSPGNEQYF. The J gene is TRBJ2-7, the V gene TRBV18; possible D gene TRBD1, 5 bases. Trimming removed 5 bases from V and 5 bases from J, with 10 bases in between. The germline V gene has CDR1 KGHSH and CDR2 LQKENI. There are 12 residues in the CDR3.

The chain joins TRBV18 to TRBJ2-3; 12 nucleotides line up with TRBD2. The CDR3 spans 17 residues. The V gene end was trimmed by 5 bases and the J gene end by 2 bases; junction bases not matched to a gene: 8. In germline, CDR1 is KGHSH, CDR2 LQKENI. The CDR3 protein is CASSWTTSGGLTDTQYF. The CDR3 coding sequence is TGTGCCAGCTCATGGACGACTAGCGGGGGTCTCACAGATACGCAGTATTTT. Full variable domain (remainder filled in from reference TRBV18 and TRBJ2-3): NAGVMQNPRHLVRRRGQEARLRCSPMKGHSHVYWYRQLPEEGLKFMVYLQKENIIDESGMPKERFSAEFPKEGPSILRIQQVVRGDSAAYFCASSWTTSGGLTDTQYFGPGTRLTVL.

This clonotype occurred a few times. The chain couples TRBV6-6 to TRBJ1-5, with TRBD1 matching 9 bases. Losses at the gene ends were 4 bases for V and 5 bases for J; bases not matched to a gene: 9. This CDR3 spans 16 amino acids. Germline assignment: CDR1 MNHNY and CDR2 SVGAGI (reference sequence). The CDR3 loop is CASSSSTGGEDQPQHF. As DNA, the CDR3 is TGTGCCAGCAGTTCCAGTACAGGGGGCGAGGATCAGCCCCAGCATTTT.

The chain carries TRBV28 and TRBJ2-5, with D perhaps TRBD1 (5 bases). This CDR3 contains 15 residues. The V gene lost 6 bases and the J gene lost 2 bases, with 16 bases spanning the gap. Germline lookup yields CDR1 MDHEN and CDR2 SYDVKM. The CDR3 region has the DNA TGTGCCAGCAGGCCGCAGGGTCGGCGACAAGAGACCCAGTACTTC. It encodes CASRPQGRRQETQYF.

The chain employs TRBV5-1 and TRBJ1-1; D remains unclear. The CDR3 covers 11 residues. V was cut by 7 bases and J by 4 bases, with 8 bases left in between. Looked up from germline, CDR1 is SGHRS and CDR2 is YFSETQ. The CDR3 DNA is TGCGCCAGCTCCGGGAGCACTGAAGCTTTCTTT. It yields the protein CASSGSTEAFF.

This clonotype turned up a few times. The V gene is TRBV11-2, the J gene TRBJ2-7; D is undetermined. The ends were cut back, 5 bases at V and 0 bases at J, with 2 bases in the middle. In germline, CDR1 is SGHAT, CDR2 FQNNGV. The CDR3 sequence is 11 residues long. CDR3 DNA: TGTGCCAGCAGCGCCTCCTACGAGCAGTACTTC. Translated: CASSASYEQYF.

This clonotype was seen a single time. The junction does not match germline at one end; this may be a read error. The chain links TRBV29-1 to TRBJ2-2; 7 positions agree with TRBD2. CDR3 length: 13 amino acids. CDR1 and CDR2 from the germline V gene are SQVTM and ANQGSEA. In nucleotides, the CDR3 is TGCGGCGTTGGGGAGGGGAACACCGGGGAGCTGTTTTTT. Residues: CGVGEGNTGELFF.

This clonotype was found a few times. This chain connects TRBV6-5 to TRBJ2-1; D is tentatively TRBD1 or TRBD2 (6 bases each). This CDR3 has 16 amino acids. Per germline, CDR1 MNHEY and CDR2 SVGAGI. Trimming pared 2 bases from V and 1 base from J, leaving 12 bases between. CDR3 amino acids: CASSYIGGPSYNEQFF. Written as DNA, the CDR3 is TGTGCCAGCAGTTACATTGGGGGGCCGTCCTACAATGAGCAGTTCTTC.

This clonotype has ten or more counts. The chain is built from TRBV5-4 and TRBJ2-3; D is tentatively TRBD1 or TRBD2 (5 bases each). The CDR3 extends over 17 amino acids. Germline loops: CDR1 SGHNT, CDR2 YYREEE (reference sequence). V was shortened by 4 bases and J by 0 bases, with 18 bases between the two germline ends. CDR3 region: CASSPLSGTPSTDTQYF. The CDR3 coding sequence is TGTGCCAGCAGCCCCCTATCGGGGACGCCGAGCACAGATACGCAGTATTTT.

The chain recombines TRBV9 with TRBJ2-2, with TRBD1 matching over 9 bases. This CDR3 contains 17 residues. With V trimmed by 4 bases and J by 3 bases, 10 bases remained unmatched. Germline CDR1 SGDLS, CDR2 YYNGEE. The CDR3 is CASSRPLGQGDTGELFF. CDR3 bases: TGTGCCAGCAGCCGACCCCTGGGACAGGGAGACACCGGGGAGCTGTTTTTT.

Many counts were recorded for this clonotype. The chain uses TRBV19 and TRBJ1-5; possible D gene TRBD1, 5 bases. This CDR3 is built from 17 residues. With 4 bases removed from V and 2 bases from J, the gap between germline ends came to 18 bases. Germline V gene data show CDR1 as LNHDA and CDR2 as SQIVND (reference sequence). This chain's CDR3 is CASSRGDWKVGNQPQHF. For the CDR3, the DNA is TGTGCCAGTAGTAGAGGGGACTGGAAAGTAGGCAATCAGCCCCAGCATTTT.

J is TRBJ1-1 and V is TRBV10-1; D might be TRBD1 (6 bases). V dropped 6 bases and J dropped 8 bases, with 16 bases sitting between them. The CDR3 covers 13 residues. The germline V gene has CDR1 WNHNN and CDR2 SYGVQD (reference sequence). The CDR3 DNA is TGCGCCAGCAGCTACGGGGGGGCCCGAGAAGCTTTCTTT. It specifies CASSYGGAREAFF.

This clonotype was counted ten times or more. The chain has TRBV6-5 and TRBJ1-6; maybe TRBD1 (6 bases). The CDR3 spans 15 residues. CDR1 is MNHEY, CDR2 SVGAGI, per germline. Trimming took off 3 bases at V and 7 bases at J, with 13 bases between the two ends. The CDR3 sequence is CASSYAGALNSPLHF. The CDR3 nucleotides are TGTGCCAGCAGTTATGCGGGGGCGCTGAATTCACCCCTCCACTTT.

The rearrangement uses TRBV20-1 and TRBJ2-7; TRBD2 might be the D (7 bases). Trimming stripped 6 bases from V and 2 bases from J, with 17 bases between. Germline values: CDR1 DFQATT, CDR2 SNEGSKA (reference sequence). This CDR3 has 14 amino acids. This CDR3 reads CSAPRGTTPYEQYF. DNA for the CDR3: TGCAGTGCCCCGAGGGGGACTACTCCCTACGAGCAGTACTTC.

This sequence joins TRBV12-3 or TRBV12-4 and TRBJ1-3; no clear D gene. The germline V and J ends were trimmed by 3 bases and 5 bases, with 5 bases remaining between them. The CDR3 length is 12 residues. The CDR3 is CASSLLRNTIYF. Here the CDR3 DNA reads TGTGCCAGCAGTTTGCTGCGAAACACCATATATTTT.

The chain is built from TRBV11-2 and TRBJ2-7; tentatively, D is TRBD1 (7 bases). The germline gives CDR1 SGHAT, CDR2 FQNNGV. V gave up 4 bases and J gave up 6 bases, with 25 bases separating them. The CDR3 length is 17 residues. Here the CDR3 reads CASSSLLRGGTDPEQYF. The CDR3 nucleotides read TGTGCCAGCAGCTCACTCCTGAGGGGCGGGACAGACCCCGAGCAGTACTTC. The whole variable domain, filled in from reference TRBV11-2 and TRBJ2-7, reads EAGVAQSPRYKIIEKRQSVAFWCNPISGHATLYWYQQILGQGPKLLIQFQNNGVVDDSQLPKDRFSAERLKGVDSTLKIQPAKLEDSAVYLCASSSLLRGGTDPEQYFGPGTRLTVT.

J is TRBJ2-5 and V is TRBV27, with D possibly matching TRBD1 (6 bases). CDR3 length: 15 amino acids. V gave up 3 bases and J gave up 5 bases, with 16 bases separating them. In germline, CDR1 is MNHEY, CDR2 SMNVEV (reference sequence). The CDR3 sequence is CASSFVQGRQETQYF. DNA for the CDR3: TGTGCCAGCAGTTTTGTACAGGGACGGCAGGAGACCCAGTACTTC.

This clonotype occurred many times. The chain joins TRBV29-1 to TRBJ2-1; 10 bases align to TRBD2. CDR1 is SQVTM and CDR2 is ANQGSEA in the germline V gene. The J segment lost 10 bases and the V segment lost 8 bases, leaving 5 bases of the junction unmatched. This CDR3 has 11 amino acids. The CDR3 protein is CSLLAGDEQFF. The CDR3, as DNA: TGCAGCCTCCTAGCGGGGGACGAGCAGTTCTTC.

The genes are TRBV20-1 and TRBJ2-7; possible D gene TRBD1, 5 bases. Germline CDR1 reads DFQATT; CDR2 reads SNEGSKA (reference sequence). The germline V and J ends were trimmed by 0 bases and 0 bases, with 15 bases remaining between them. The CDR3 loop spans 16 amino acids. CDR3 region: CSARDRRAVTSYEQYF. The CDR3 DNA sequence: TGCAGTGCTAGAGATCGCAGGGCAGTAACCTCCTACGAGCAGTACTTC.

This clonotype was found a few times. The chain employs TRBV18 and TRBJ2-5; D call uncertain. CDR1 is KGHSH and CDR2 is LQKENI in the germline V gene. The CDR3 spans 12 residues. The V gene lost 2 bases and the J gene lost 5 bases, with 6 bases spanning the gap. In nucleotides, the CDR3 is TGTGCCAGCTCACCAACCCAGGAGACCCAGTACTTC. It translates to CASSPTQETQYF.

The chain has TRBV29-1 and TRBJ2-1; weak D call: TRBD1 (5 bases). V was clipped by 6 bases and J by 4 bases, with 13 bases between them. The CDR3 has 13 residues. Germline CDR1 is SQVTM and CDR2 is ANQGSEA. The DNA of the CDR3 is TGCAGCGTCAGACAGAACGGGTACAATGAGCAGTTCTTC. Translation gives CSVRQNGYNEQFF.

This chain uses TRBV2 with TRBJ2-2; D remains unclear. Germline V gives CDR1 SNHLY, CDR2 FYNNEI. The V end lost 4 bases, the J end lost 6 bases, and 9 bases lay between the germline ends. This CDR3 spans 13 amino acids. The CDR3 DNA reads as TGTGCCAGCAGTGGAGGATATTCCGGGGAGCTGTTTTTT. Translated: CASSGGYSGELFF. Looking up the rest from reference TRBV2 and TRBJ2-2 gives the full variable domain: EPEVTQTPSHQVTQMGQEVILRCVPISNHLYFYWYRQILGQKVEFLVSFYNNEISEKSEIFDDQFSVERPDGSNFTLKIRSTKLEDSAMYFCASSGGYSGELFFGEGSRLTVL.